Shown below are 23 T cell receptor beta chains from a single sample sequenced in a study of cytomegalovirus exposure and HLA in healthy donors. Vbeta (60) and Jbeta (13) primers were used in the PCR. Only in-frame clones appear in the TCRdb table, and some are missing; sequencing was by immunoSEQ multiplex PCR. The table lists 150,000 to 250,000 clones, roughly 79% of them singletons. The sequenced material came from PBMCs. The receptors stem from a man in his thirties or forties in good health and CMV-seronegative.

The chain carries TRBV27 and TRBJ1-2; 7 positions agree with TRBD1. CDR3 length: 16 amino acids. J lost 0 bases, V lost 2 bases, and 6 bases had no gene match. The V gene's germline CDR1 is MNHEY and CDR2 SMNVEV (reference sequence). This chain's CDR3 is CASSLLVRGTNYGYTF. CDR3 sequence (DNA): TGTGCCAGCAGTTTACTAGTCAGGGGGACTAACTATGGCTACACCTTC.

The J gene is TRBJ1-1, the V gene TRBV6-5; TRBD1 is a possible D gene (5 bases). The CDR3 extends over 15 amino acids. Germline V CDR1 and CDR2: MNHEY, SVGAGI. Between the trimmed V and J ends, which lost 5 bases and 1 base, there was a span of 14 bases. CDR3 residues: CASSNPGAGNTEAFF. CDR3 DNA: TGTGCCAGCAGTAACCCTGGGGCTGGGAACACTGAAGCTTTCTTT.

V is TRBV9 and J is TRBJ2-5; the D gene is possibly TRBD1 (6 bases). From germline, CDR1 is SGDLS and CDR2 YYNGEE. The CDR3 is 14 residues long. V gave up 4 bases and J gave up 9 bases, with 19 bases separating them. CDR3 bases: TGTGCCAGCAGCCGTGACTCTTCAGGGGTGGCCCAGTACTTC. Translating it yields CASSRDSSGVAQYF.

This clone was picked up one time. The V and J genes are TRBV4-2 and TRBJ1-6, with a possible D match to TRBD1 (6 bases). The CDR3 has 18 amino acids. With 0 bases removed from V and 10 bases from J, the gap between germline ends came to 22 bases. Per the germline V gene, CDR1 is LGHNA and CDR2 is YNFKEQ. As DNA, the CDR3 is TGTGCCAGCAGCCAAGATATGGACAGCGTCTCTGGAAACTCACCCCTCCACTTT. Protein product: CASSQDMDSVSGNSPLHF.

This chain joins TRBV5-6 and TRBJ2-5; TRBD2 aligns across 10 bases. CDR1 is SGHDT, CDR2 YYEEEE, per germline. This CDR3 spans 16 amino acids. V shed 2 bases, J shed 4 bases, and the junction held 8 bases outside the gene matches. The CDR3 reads CASSLGLAGARETQYF. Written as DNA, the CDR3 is TGTGCCAGCAGCTTAGGGCTAGCGGGAGCTAGAGAGACCCAGTACTTC.

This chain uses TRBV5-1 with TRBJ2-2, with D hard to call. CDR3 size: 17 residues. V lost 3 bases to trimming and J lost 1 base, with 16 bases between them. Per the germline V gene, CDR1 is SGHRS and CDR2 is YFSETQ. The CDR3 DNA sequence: TGCGCCAGCAGCTCCTACTATCGAGCAGAGAACACCGGGGAGCTGTTTTTT. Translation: CASSSYYRAENTGELFF.

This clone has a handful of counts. This chain's CDR3 is CASSLNAGSYNEQFF. Here the CDR3 DNA reads TGCGCCAGCAGCTTGAACGCAGGCTCCTACAATGAGCAGTTCTTC. The genes are TRBV5-1 and TRBJ2-1, with D unresolved. In germline, CDR1 is SGHRS, CDR2 YFSETQ. This CDR3 comprises 15 residues. V lost 1 base, J lost 0 bases, and 8 bases lay in between.

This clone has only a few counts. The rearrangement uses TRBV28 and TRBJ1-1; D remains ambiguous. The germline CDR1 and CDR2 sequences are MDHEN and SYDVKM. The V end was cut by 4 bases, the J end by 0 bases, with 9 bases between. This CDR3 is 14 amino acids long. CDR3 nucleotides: TGTGCCAGCAGTTCTGGCATTGTGAACACTGAAGCTTTCTTT. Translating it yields CASSSGIVNTEAFF.

CDR3 DNA: TGTGGCAGCTTCGTGGGTTGCGACTCCTCCTACGAGCAGTACTTC. Translation gives CGSFVGCDSSYEQYF. V and J are TRBV19 and TRBJ2-7; D gene uncertain. Germline CDR1 is LNHDA and CDR2 is SQIVND (reference sequence). This CDR3 region has 15 residues.

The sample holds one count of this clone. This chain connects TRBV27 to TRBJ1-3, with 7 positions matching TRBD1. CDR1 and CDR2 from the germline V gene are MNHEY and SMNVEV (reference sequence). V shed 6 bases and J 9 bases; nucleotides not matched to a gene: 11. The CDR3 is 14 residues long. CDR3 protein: CASRFMQGVGTIYF. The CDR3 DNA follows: TGTGCCAGCAGATTTATGCAGGGGGTAGGCACCATATATTTT.

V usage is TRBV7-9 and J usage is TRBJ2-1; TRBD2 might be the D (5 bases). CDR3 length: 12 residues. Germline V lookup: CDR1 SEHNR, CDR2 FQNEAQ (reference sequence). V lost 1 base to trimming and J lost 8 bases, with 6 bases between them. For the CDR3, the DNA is TGTGCCAGCAGCTTAGACGGGGATGAGCAGTTCTTC. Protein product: CASSLDGDEQFF.

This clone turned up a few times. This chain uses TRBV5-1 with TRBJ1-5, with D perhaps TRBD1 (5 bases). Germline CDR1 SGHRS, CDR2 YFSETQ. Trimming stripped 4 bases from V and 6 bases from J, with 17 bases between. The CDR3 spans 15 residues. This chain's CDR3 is CASSPMGGIGQPQHF. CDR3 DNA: TGCGCCAGCAGCCCAATGGGGGGAATCGGTCAGCCCCAGCATTTT.

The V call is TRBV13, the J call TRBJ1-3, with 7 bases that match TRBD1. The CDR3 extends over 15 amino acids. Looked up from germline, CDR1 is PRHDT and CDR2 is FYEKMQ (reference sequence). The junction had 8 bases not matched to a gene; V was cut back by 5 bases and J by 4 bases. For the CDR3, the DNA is TGTGCCAGCAGCGGTCGACAGGGAGCGGGAAACACCATATATTTT. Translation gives CASSGRQGAGNTIYF.

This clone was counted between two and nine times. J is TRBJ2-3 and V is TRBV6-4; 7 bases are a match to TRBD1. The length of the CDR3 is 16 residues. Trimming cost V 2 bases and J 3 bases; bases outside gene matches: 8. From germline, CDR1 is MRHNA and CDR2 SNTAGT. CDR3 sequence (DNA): TGTGCCAGCAGTGACCAAGGGCAGGGGGAAACAGATACGCAGTATTTT. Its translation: CASSDQGQGETDTQYF.

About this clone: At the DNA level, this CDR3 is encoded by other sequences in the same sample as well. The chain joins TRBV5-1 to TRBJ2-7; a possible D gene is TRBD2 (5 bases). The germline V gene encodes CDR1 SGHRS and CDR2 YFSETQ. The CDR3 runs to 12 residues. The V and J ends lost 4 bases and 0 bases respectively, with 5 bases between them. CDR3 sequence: CASSRDSYEQYF. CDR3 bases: TGCGCCAGCAGCCGGGACTCCTACGAGCAGTACTTC.

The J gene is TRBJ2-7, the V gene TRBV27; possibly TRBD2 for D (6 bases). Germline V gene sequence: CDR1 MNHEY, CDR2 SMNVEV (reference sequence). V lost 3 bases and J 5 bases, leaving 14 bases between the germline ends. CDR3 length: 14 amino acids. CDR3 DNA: TGTGCCAGCAGTTTTCGGGGGAGCGGCGACGAGCAGTACTTC. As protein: CASSFRGSGDEQYF.

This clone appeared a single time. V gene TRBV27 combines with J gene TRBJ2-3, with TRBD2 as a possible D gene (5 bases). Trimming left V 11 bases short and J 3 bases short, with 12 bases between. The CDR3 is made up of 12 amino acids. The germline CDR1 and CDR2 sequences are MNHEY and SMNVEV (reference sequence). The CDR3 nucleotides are TGTGCCCTGGGAGTCCGTACAGATACGCAGTATTTT. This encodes CALGVRTDTQYF.

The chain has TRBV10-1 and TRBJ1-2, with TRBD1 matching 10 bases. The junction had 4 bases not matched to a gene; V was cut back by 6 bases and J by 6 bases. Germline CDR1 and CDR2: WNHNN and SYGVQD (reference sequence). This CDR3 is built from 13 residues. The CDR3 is CASSAGTGDGYTF. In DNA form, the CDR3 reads TGCGCCAGCAGCGCCGGGACAGGGGATGGCTACACCTTC.

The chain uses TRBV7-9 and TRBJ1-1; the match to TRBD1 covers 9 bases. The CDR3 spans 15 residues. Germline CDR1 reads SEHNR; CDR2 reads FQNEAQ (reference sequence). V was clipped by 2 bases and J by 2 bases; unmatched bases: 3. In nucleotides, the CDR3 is TGTGCCAGCAGCTTAAGGACAGGGGCAAACACTGAAGCTTTCTTT. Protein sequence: CASSLRTGANTEAFF.

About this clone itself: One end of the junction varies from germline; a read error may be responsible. The CDR3 DNA is TGTTCCAGCAGCTCACAGGGGGACACCGGGGAGCTGTTTTTT. It codes for CSSSSQGDTGELFF. This chain links TRBV7-9 with TRBJ2-2; 8 positions match TRBD1. CDR3 size: 14 residues. Germline CDR1 is SEHNR and CDR2 is FQNEAQ (reference sequence). The full variable domain, rest sourced from reference TRBV7-9 and TRBJ2-2, is DTGVSQNPRHKITKRGQNVTFRCDPISEHNRLYWYRQTLGQGPEFLTYFQNEAQLEKSRLLSDRFSAERPKGSFSTLEIQRTEQGDSAMYLCSSSSQGDTGELFFGEGSRLTVL.

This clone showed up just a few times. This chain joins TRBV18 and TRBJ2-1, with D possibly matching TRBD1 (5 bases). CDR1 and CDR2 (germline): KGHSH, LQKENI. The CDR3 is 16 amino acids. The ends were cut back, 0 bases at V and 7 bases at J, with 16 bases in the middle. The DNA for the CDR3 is TGTGCCAGCTCACCACCGGGGTTAATAGGGGTAAATGAGCAGTTCTTC. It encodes CASSPPGLIGVNEQFF.

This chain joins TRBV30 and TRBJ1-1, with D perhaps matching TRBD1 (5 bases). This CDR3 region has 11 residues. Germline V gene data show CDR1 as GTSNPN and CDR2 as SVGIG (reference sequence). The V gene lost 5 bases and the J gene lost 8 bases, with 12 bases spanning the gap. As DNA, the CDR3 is TGTGCCTGGGGCCAGGGCGGCGAAGCTTTCTTT. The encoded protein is CAWGQGGEAFF. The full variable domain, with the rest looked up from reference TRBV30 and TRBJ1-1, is SQTIHQWPATLVQPVGSPLSLECTVEGTSNPNLYWYRQAAGRGLQLLFYSVGIGQISSEVPQNLSASRPQDRQFILSSKKLLLSDSGFYLCAWGQGGEAFFGQGTRLTVV.

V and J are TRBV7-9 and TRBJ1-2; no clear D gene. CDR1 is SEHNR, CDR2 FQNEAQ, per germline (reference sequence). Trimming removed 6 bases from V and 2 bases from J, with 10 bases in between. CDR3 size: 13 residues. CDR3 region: CASRRPLNYGYTF. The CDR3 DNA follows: TGTGCCAGCAGGCGGCCACTCAACTATGGCTACACCTTC.